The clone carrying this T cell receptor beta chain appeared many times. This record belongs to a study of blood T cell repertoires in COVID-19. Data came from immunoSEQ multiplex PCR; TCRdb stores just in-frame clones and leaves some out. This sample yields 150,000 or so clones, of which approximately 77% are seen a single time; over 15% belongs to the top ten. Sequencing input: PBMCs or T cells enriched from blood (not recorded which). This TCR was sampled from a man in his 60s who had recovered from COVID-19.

CDR3 in amino acids: CASIAEGVETQYF. The CDR3 region has the DNA TGTGCCAGCATAGCAGAGGGTGTAGAGACCCAGTACTTC. The chain couples TRBV25-1 to TRBJ2-5; TRBD2 might be the D (5 bases). The CDR3 runs 13 residues. The germline CDR1 and CDR2 sequences are MGHDK and SYGVNS. V was shortened by 7 bases and J by 4 bases, with 13 bases between the two germline ends.